This T cell receptor beta chain was found in a study of radiotherapy plus CTLA-4 blockade in lung cancer. This clone came up a few times. The antigen is not known. General study findings and limits: In blood, tumor-derived TCR clones expanded after radiotherapy plus ipilimumab.

Some clones are missing from TCRdb's copy, which holds only in-frame ones; the method was immunoSEQ multiplex PCR. The sample shows roughly 42,000 clones, roughly 60% of them seen only once. The origin of this receptor is a human donor with non-small cell lung cancer who had a partial response to radiotherapy plus ipilimumab. The source material was peripheral blood, sampled from a patient treated with radiotherapy plus ipilimumab.

The CDR3 is CASGEQGPNTEAFF. The CDR3, as DNA: TGCGCCAGCGGGGAACAGGGACCGAACACTGAAGCTTTCTTT. The chain carries TRBV5-1 and TRBJ1-1; D is perhaps TRBD1 (6 bases). The CDR3 loop spans 14 amino acids. The V end was cut by 7 bases, the J end by 1 base, with 14 bases between. The germline CDR1 and CDR2 sequences are SGHRS and YFSETQ.